The TCR beta chain under discussion was sequenced for a study of blood T cell repertoires in COVID-19. Overall study context: Samples came from the United States, Italy and Spain, spanning acute and convalescent COVID-19. T cells, B-cell-depleted T cells, or PBMCs provided the cDNA or gDNA that served as material.

CDR3 length: 13 residues. V lost 7 bases and J lost 1, with 9 bases in between. Looked up from germline, CDR1 is KGHDR and CDR2 is SFDVKD. In the source study's methods: Using reference gene primer amplification, nucleated cell counts were estimated. The method was immunoSEQ multiplex PCR; TCRdb's version includes in-frame clones alone and lacks a portion of them. V and J calls and clone size are copied from that table; D and trimming were computed from the DNA. The sample holds about 210,000 clones; around 87% are singletons and the top ten take 6.2%. What was sequenced was peripheral blood. The chain carries TRBV24-1 and TRBJ1-1, with unresolved D. The source of this sequence is a man in his 60s who had recovered from COVID-19. The DNA of the CDR3 is TGTGCCACCAGGGCCGCAGGGAACACTGAAGCTTTCTTT. Protein sequence: CATRAAGNTEAFF.